This T cell receptor (beta chain) was sequenced during a study of cytomegalovirus exposure and HLA in healthy donors. Regarding the study as a whole: Investigators reported about 160 TCR beta chains as tied to cytomegalovirus. Later analysis identified several of the most significant clusters that appeared linked to common viral pathogens.

PCR employed 60 Vbeta and 13 Jbeta primers. TCRdb keeps only in-frame clones here, not all; method: immunoSEQ multiplex PCR. The table shows under 200,000 clones, with 60% to 80% occurring only once. Comment on this clone: Its antigen is as yet unknown.

What was sequenced was PBMCs. The TCR was taken from a woman aged 40 to 55 in good health and CMV-seropositive.

This CDR3 reads CASSFRDTVYNEQFF. In nucleotides, the CDR3 is TGTGCCAGTAGTTTCCGGGACACTGTTTACAATGAGCAGTTCTTC. This chain uses TRBV19 with TRBJ2-1, with D perhaps matching TRBD1 (6 bases). The germline V and J ends were trimmed by 5 bases and 4 bases, with 15 bases remaining between them. The CDR3 spans 15 residues. In germline, CDR1 is LNHDA, CDR2 SQIVND (reference sequence). The full variable domain, its missing parts supplied by reference TRBV19 and TRBJ2-1, is DGGITQSPKYLFRKEGQNVTLSCEQNLNHDAMYWYRQDPGQGLRLIYYSQIVNDFQKGDIAEGYSVSREKKESFPLTVTSAQKNPTAFYLCASSFRDTVYNEQFFGPGTRLTVL.